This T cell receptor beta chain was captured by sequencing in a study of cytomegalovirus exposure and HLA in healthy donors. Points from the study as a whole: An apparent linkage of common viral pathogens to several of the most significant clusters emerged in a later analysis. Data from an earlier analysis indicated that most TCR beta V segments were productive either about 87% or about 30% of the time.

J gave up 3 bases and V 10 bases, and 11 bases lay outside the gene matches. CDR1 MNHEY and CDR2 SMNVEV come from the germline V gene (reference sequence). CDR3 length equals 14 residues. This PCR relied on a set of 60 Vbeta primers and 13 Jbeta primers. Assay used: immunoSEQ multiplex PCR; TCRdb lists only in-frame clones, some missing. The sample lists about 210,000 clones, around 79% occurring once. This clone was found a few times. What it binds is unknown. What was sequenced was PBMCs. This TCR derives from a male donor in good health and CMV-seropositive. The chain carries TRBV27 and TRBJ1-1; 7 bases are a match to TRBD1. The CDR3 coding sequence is TGTGCCAACACCGAAGGGGGCGAGGACACTGAAGCTTTCTTT. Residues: CANTEGGEDTEAFF.